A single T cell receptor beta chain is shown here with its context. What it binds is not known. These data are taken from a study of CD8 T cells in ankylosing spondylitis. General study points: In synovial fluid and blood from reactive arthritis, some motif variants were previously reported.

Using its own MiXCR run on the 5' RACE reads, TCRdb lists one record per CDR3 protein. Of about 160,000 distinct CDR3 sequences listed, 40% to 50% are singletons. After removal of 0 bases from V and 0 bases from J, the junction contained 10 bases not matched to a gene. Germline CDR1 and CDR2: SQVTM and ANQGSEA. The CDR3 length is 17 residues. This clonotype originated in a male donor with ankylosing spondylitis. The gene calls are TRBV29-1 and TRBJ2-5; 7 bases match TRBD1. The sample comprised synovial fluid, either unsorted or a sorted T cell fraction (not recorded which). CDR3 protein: CSVEDLRGTAYQETQYF. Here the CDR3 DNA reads TGCAGCGTTGAAGACCTCAGGGGGACAGCCTACCAAGAGACCCAGTACTTC.